This entry is about one TCR beta chain. This clonotype was found many times. Its specific antigen is unknown. Base qualities are missing; no much larger clone stands one base away. The time point tag for this specimen amounts to: blood at routine non-recurrence follow-up after resection. Whole RNA extracted from tumor and nontumor lung tissue, or from cryopreserved PBMC samples, was used for TCR sequencing without cell sorting. Only patients for whom sufficient RNA was available from at least two tumor regions were selected for TCR sequencing. The library was generated by 5' RACE. The sequencing machine was a NextSeq 500. In the TCR library protocol, a unique molecular identifier was attached to each TCR cDNA molecule so that PCR and sequencing errors could be corrected. Under the source paper's analysis protocol: Decombinator tools were used for TCR identification, UMI-based error correction and CDR3 extraction. TCRs above a frequency of 2 per 1,000, corresponding to the top 1% of the tumor frequency distribution, were defined as expanded. Rényi diversity was computed with the R vegan package after subsampling each repertoire 100 times to 5,000 TCRs. CDR3 similarity networks were constructed using string-kernel similarity of amino acid triplets, with links drawn between CDR3s whose pairwise similarity was above 0.82. TCRdb handled the public reads itself, with Q25 trimming in fastp and clone calling in MiXCR, and kept productive beta chains. For every CDR3 protein sequence, its rows merge into one entry that carries the most common genes and DNA. TCRdb's processing, not the authors' own work, is the source of the V and J calls. The table for this sample lists over 70,000 distinct CDR3 sequences; nearly 9% of them were counted only once. In total, the top ten clones hold 1.5% to 2% of the sample.

The entry originates in a study of spatial heterogeneity in lung cancer (dated by TCRdb to between 2018 and 2021). For the wider study: The donors were some 70 patients from the lung TRACERx cohort who had early-stage, untreated non-small cell lung cancer. Follow-up PBMC samples were sequenced whenever available, with the median time to follow-up being two to three years after resection. More beta-chain than alpha-chain transcripts were consistently detected, likely reflecting higher beta-chain transcript abundance. In the raw uncorrected reads, each unique combination of TCR and UMI appeared more than ten times on average. The study quantitatively compared TCR alpha and beta repertoires across multiple tumor regions, matched nontumor lung and blood in non-small cell lung cancer. Nonsynonymous mutation counts, determined by whole-exome sequencing of tumor tissue, were related to TCR repertoire features. At surgery, 200 to 250 tumor regions, 64 matched nontumor lung samples and 45 to 60 PBMC samples were TCR-sequenced for both alpha and beta chains. The research as a whole found: Ubiquitous expanded tumor TCRs were found in blood more often at tumor resection than at routine follow-up. Only 14 to 15 patients were included in the comparisons of baseline and follow-up blood repertoires. Additional single-cell paired TCR alpha and beta sequencing was considered necessary to confirm, at a functional level, the hypothesis that regional TCRs recognize regional mutations.

From its cysteine to its phenylalanine, the CDR3 spans 12 amino acids. The read is trimmed to its CDR3 DNA, 36 bases read in frame from base 1. CDR1 is given as DFQATT and CDR2 as SNEGSKA, both from the germline V gene (reference sequence). The germline V and J ends show losses of 5 bases and 5 bases respectively, and no gene match explains 5 bases of the junction. The receptor was derived from a female donor with early-stage non-small cell lung cancer. The chain uses TRBV20-1 and TRBJ2-7; 8 nucleotides in the junction match TRBD2. The starting material was PBMCs, obtained at follow-up. The DNA is TGCAGTGCTGTGGGACTAGTCAACGAGCAGTACTTC. Protein translation: CSAVGLVNEQYF.